This T cell receptor (beta chain) emerged from a study of cytomegalovirus exposure and HLA in healthy donors. Study-wide results and caveats: For most subjects, TCR beta sequences were reported to predict HLA-A and HLA-B alleles with accuracy. Overall, roughly 170 TCR beta chains were annotated as cytomegalovirus-associated. Most TCR beta V segments were productive about 87% or about 30% of the time in an earlier analysis.

PCR primers comprised 60 Vbeta and 13 Jbeta primers. The table came from immunoSEQ multiplex PCR; TCRdb's copy has only in-frame clones and leaves some out. The sample contains roughly 100,000 clones, about three quarters of which appear only once. CDR1 MDHEN and CDR2 SYDVKM come from the germline V gene. CDR3 length equals 15 residues. Trimming took off 3 bases at V and 1 base at J, with 10 bases between the two ends. A remark on this clone: Its target is unknown.

V and J are TRBV28 and TRBJ1-5; maybe TRBD1 (6 bases). Sequenced sample: PBMCs. This TCR was recovered from a male donor in good health and CMV-seronegative. The CDR3 DNA reads TGTGCCAGCAGTTTTCGCCAGGGGAGCAATCAGCCCCAGCATTTT. Translating gives CASSFRQGSNQPQHF.